This T cell receptor beta chain emerged from a study of blood T cells in healthy people across ages. Study-level points and caveats: TCR beta diversity per million T cells fell roughly linearly with age.

Primed by a sample-barcoded 5' primer and a J-beta primer mix, a second PCR proceeded for 7 to 11 cycles. With 12 random nucleotides, a template-switch adaptor tagged each individual cDNA molecule. TCRdb recomputed calls from the 5' RACE reads with MiXCR, one row per CDR3 protein. The table has about 1.4 million distinct CDR3 sequences, around 59% seen once. This clonotype has just a few counts. Antigen unknown. What was sequenced was blood. The source of this sequence is a young man in good health.

The CDR3 is CASSWAGIKDEQFF. CDR3 sequence (DNA): TGCGCCAGCAGCTGGGCAGGGATAAAGGATGAGCAGTTCTTC. The V and J genes are TRBV5-1 and TRBJ2-1; D possibly corresponds to TRBD1 (5 bases). Trimming stripped 3 bases from V and 8 bases from J, with 15 bases between. Germline V gives CDR1 SGHRS, CDR2 YFSETQ. CDR3 length: 14 amino acids.